This paragraph covers one T cell receptor (beta chain) sequence. Antigen specificity is unknown. The CDR3 totals 16 residues. Germline V lookup: CDR1 KGHSH, CDR2 LQKENI. The data derive from a study of monozygotic twins with inflammatory bowel disease. Study results and limitations: Researchers were unable to tell different T cell subtypes apart. Clonotype sharing was lower in IBD patients than healthy twins, most markedly with disease activity.

Total RNA amounting to approximately 3,500 ng went into each TCR library. Per-sample cDNA came from eight separate reactions. For each CDR3 protein, TCRdb gives one entry from its re-call of the 5' RACE reads, without DNA. The repertoire table contains 150,000 to 200,000 distinct CDR3 sequences. This TCR was sampled from a human donor with ulcerative colitis or Crohn's disease, or a healthy co-twin of an affected twin (not recorded which). Sequencing was done on a sample of blood. J is TRBJ1-1 and V is TRBV18. The CDR3 loop reads CASSPYSAGRNTEAFF.